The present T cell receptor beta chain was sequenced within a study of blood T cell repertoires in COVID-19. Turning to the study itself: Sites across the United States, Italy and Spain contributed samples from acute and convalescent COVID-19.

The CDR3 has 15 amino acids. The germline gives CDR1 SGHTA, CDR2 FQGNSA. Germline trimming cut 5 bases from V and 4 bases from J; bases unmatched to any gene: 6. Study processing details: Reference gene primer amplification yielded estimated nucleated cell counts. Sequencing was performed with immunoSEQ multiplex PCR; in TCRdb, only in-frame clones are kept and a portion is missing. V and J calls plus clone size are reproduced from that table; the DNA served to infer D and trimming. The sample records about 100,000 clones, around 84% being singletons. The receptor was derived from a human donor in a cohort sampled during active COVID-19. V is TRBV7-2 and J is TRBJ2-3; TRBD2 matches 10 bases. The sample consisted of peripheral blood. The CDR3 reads CASSPRLAGADTQYF. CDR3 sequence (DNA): TGTGCCAGCAGCCCCCGACTAGCGGGCGCAGATACGCAGTATTTT.